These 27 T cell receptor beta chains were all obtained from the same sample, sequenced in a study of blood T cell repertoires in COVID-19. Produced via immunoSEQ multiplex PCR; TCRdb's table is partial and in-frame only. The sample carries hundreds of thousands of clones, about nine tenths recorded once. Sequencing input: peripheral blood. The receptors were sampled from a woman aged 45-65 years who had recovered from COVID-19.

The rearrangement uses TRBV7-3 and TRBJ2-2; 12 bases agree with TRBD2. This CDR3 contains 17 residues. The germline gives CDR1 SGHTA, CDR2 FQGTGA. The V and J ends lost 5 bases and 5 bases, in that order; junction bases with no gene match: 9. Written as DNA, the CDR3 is TGTGCCAGCAGCCCCGGACTAGCGGGGTGGCAGACCGGGGAGCTGTTTTTT. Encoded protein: CASSPGLAGWQTGELFF.

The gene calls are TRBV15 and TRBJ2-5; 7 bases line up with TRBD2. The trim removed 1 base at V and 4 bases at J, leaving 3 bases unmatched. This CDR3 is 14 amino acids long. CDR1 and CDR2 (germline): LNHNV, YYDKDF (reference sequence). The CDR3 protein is CATSRGAGRETQYF. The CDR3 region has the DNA TGTGCCACCAGCAGAGGAGCGGGAAGAGAGACCCAGTACTTC.

The CDR3 loop is CASSLGPLIAGVWNEQFF. CDR3 in DNA: TGTGCCAGCAGCTTAGGGCCACTTATAGCGGGAGTCTGGAATGAGCAGTTCTTC. The chain joins TRBV7-9 to TRBJ2-1; 9 bases match TRBD2. This CDR3 has 18 amino acids. Germline V gene data show CDR1 as SEHNR and CDR2 as FQNEAQ (reference sequence). J lost 7 bases, V lost 1 base, and 14 bases had no gene match.

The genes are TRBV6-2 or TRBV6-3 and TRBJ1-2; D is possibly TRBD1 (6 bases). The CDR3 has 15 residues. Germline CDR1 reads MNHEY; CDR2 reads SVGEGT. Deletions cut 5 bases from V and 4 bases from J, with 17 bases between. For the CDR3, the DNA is TGTGCCAGCAGTAACCCGCGGACAGCAAGCTATGGCTACACCTTC. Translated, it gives CASSNPRTASYGYTF.

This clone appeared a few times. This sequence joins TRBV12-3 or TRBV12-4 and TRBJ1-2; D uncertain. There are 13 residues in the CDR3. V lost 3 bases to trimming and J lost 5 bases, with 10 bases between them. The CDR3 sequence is CASSFGRWYGYTF. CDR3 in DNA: TGTGCCAGCAGTTTTGGCAGGTGGTATGGCTACACCTTC.

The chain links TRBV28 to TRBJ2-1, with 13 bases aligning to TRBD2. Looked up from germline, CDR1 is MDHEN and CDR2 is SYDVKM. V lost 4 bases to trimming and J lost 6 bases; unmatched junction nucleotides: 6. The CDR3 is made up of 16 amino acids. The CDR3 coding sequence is TGTGCCAGCAGTTCCACGAGACTAGCGGGAGGCAATGAGCAGTTCTTC. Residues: CASSSTRLAGGNEQFF.

In DNA, the CDR3 is TGTGCCAGCAGTTTATCCGGGACAGCCAATTACGAGCAGTACTTC. It yields the protein CASSLSGTANYEQYF. J is TRBJ2-7 and V is TRBV27, with 7 bases that match TRBD1. Germline V gives CDR1 MNHEY, CDR2 SMNVEV (reference sequence). Trimming removed 0 bases from V and 4 bases from J; junction bases left unmatched: 6. The CDR3 loop spans 15 amino acids.

CDR3 bases: TGTGCCAGTACTCTCAGGGGAAGCAATCAGCCCCAGCATTTT. Amino acid sequence: CASTLRGSNQPQHF. The chain carries TRBV19 and TRBJ1-5; D possibly corresponds to TRBD1 (6 bases). CDR1 is LNHDA, CDR2 SQIVND, per germline (reference sequence). The CDR3 contains 14 residues. Deletions cut 7 bases from V and 1 base from J, with 11 bases between.

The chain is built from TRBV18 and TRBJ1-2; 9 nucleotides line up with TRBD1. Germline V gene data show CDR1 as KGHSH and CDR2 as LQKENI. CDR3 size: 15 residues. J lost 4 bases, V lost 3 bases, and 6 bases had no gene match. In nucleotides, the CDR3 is TGTGCCAGCTCACCCACAGGGGGCTTAAGCTATGGCTACACCTTC. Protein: CASSPTGGLSYGYTF.

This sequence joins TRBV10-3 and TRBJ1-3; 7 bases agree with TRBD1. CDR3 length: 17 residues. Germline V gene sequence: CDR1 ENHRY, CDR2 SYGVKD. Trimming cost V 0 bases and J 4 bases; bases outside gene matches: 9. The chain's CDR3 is CAISESGTASGGNTIYF. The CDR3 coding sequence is TGTGCCATCAGTGAGTCGGGGACAGCTTCAGGAGGAAACACCATATATTTT.

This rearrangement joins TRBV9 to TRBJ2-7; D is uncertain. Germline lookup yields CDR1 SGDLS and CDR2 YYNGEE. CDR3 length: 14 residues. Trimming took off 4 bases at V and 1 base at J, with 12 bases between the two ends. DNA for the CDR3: TGTGCCAGCAGCTTACAACATCAATCCTACGAGCAGTACTTC. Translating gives CASSLQHQSYEQYF. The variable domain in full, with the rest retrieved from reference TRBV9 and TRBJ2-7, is DSGVTQTPKHLITATGQRVTLRCSPRSGDLSVYWYQQSLDQGLQFLIQYYNGEERAKGNILERFSAQQFPDLHSELNLSSLELGDSALYFCASSLQHQSYEQYFGPGTRLTVT.

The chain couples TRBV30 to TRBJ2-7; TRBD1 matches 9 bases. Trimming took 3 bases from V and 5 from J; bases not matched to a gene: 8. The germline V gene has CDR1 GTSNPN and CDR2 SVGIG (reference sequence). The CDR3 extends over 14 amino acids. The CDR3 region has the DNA TGTGCCTGGAGGGCCGGGACAGGGATCCACGAGCAGTACTTC. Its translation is CAWRAGTGIHEQYF.

The CDR3 here is CASRGRVLGDTQYF. CDR3 bases: TGTGCCAGCAGAGGCAGGGTCCTTGGAGATACGCAGTATTTT. The gene calls are TRBV27 and TRBJ2-3, with D tentatively TRBD1 (5 bases). In germline, CDR1 is MNHEY, CDR2 SMNVEV (reference sequence). V lost 6 bases to trimming and J lost 5 bases, with 15 bases between them. The CDR3 covers 14 residues.

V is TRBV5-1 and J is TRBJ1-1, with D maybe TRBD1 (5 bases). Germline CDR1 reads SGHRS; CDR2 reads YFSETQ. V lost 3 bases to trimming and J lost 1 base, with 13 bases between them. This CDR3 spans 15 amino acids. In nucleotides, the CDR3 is TGCGCCAGCAGCTCACCTACAGGTTGGAACACTGAAGCTTTCTTT. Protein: CASSSPTGWNTEAFF.

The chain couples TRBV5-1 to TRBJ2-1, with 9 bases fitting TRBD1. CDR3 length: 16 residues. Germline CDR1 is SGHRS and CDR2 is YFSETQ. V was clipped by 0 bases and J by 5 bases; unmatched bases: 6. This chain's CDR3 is CASSLGAGTGNNEQFF. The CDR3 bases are TGCGCCAGCAGCTTGGGGGCCGGGACAGGGAACAATGAGCAGTTCTTC.

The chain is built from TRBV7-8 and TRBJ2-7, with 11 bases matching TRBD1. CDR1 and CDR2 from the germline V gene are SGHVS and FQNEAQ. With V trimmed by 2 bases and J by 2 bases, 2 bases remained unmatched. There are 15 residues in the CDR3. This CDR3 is CASSLRGQGAYEQYF. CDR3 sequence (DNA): TGTGCCAGCAGCTTAAGGGGACAGGGGGCCTACGAGCAGTACTTC.

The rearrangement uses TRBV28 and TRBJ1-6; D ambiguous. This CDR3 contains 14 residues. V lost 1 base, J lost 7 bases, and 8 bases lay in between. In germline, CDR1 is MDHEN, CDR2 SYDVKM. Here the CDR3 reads CASSLSPVNSPLHF. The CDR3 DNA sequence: TGTGCCAGCAGTTTATCGCCGGTCAATTCACCCCTCCACTTT.

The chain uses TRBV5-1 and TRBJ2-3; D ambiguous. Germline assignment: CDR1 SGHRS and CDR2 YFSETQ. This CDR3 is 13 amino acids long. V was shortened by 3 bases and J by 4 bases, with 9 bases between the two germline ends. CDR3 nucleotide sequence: TGCGCCAGCAGCTCACACCGGGCAGATACGCAGTATTTT. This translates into CASSSHRADTQYF.

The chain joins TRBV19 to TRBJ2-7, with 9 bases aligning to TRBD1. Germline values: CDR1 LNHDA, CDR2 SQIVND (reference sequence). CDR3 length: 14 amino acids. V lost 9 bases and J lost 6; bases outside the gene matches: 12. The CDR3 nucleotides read TGTGCCAGGATGAACAGGGGGCGAGGTAGCGAGCAGTACTTC. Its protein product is CARMNRGRGSEQYF.

CDR3 sequence reads: CASSKGAGSNQPQHF. CDR3 coding DNA: TGTGCCAGCAGTAAGGGGGCCGGGAGCAATCAGCCCCAGCATTTT. The rearrangement uses TRBV27 and TRBJ1-5, with 7 bases lining up with TRBD1. V lost 5 bases and J lost 1; bases outside the gene matches: 5. Germline CDR1 is MNHEY and CDR2 is SMNVEV (reference sequence). The CDR3 loop spans 15 amino acids.

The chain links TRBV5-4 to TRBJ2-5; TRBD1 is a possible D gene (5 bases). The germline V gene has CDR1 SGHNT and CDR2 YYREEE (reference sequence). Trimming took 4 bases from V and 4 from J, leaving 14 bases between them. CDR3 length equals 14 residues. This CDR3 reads CASSDDNRLETQYF. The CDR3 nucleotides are TGTGCCAGCAGCGACGATAACAGGTTAGAGACCCAGTACTTC.

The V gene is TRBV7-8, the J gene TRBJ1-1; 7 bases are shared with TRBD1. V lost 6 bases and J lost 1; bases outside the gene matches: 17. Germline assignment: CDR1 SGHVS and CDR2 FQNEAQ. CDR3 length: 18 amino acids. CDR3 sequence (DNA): TGTGCCAGCAGGCCACGCCCTAGGGGGCCCCAAGGGAACACTGAAGCTTTCTTT. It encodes CASRPRPRGPQGNTEAFF.

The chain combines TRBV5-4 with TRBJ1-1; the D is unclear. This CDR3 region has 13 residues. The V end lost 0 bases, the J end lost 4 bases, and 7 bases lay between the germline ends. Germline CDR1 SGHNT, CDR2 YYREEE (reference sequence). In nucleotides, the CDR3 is TGTGCCAGCAGCTTGGACGGGGTCACTGAAGCTTTCTTT. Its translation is CASSLDGVTEAFF.

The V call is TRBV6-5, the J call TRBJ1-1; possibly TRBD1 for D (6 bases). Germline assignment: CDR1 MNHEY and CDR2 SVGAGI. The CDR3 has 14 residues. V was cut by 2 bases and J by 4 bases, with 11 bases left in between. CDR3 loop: CASSYAEGGTEAFF. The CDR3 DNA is TGTGCCAGCAGTTACGCGGAAGGGGGCACTGAAGCTTTCTTT.

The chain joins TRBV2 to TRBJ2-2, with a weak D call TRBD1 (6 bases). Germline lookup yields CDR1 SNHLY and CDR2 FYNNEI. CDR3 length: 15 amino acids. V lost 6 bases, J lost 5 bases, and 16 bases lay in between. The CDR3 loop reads CASSDRTVLTGELFF. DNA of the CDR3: TGTGCCAGCAGCGACCGGACAGTACTGACCGGGGAGCTGTTTTTT.

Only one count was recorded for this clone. This CDR3 is CASSRTGGSNEKLFF. The CDR3 region has the DNA TGTGCCAGCAGTAGGACGGGGGGGTCTAATGAAAAACTGTTTTTT. V gene TRBV7-8 combines with J gene TRBJ1-4; D may be TRBD1 (5 bases). This CDR3 region has 15 residues. Germline lookup yields CDR1 SGHVS and CDR2 FQNEAQ. Trimming shortened V by 6 bases and J by 3 bases, and 14 bases separated the two germline ends.

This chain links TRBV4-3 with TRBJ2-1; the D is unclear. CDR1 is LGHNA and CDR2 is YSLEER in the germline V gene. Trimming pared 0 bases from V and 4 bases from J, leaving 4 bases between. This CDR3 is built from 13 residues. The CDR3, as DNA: TGCGCCAGCAGCCAAGATAGTTACAATGAGCAGTTCTTC. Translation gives CASSQDSYNEQFF.